This TCR beta chain was recovered during a study of beta chain features in type 1 diabetes. Study background: There was similarity between patients and healthy donors in age, gender and cell yields.

This clone was observed a few times. As yet, its antigen is unknown. Germline-derived CDR1 and CDR2 are SEHNR and FQNEAQ (reference sequence). This CDR3 comprises 12 residues. The V end lost 1 base, the J end lost 6 bases, and 6 bases lay between the germline ends. A single heparinised blood sample, averaging approximately 100 mL, was obtained per donor. Whole-study findings and limits: When Type 1 diabetes patients were examined, their TCRB CDR3s proved moderately but significantly shorter in all four CD4+ subsets.

The study reverse transcribed the entire isolated RNA, so it sequenced expressed TCRB transcripts. Assay: immunoSEQ multiplex PCR; the TCRdb copy retains only in-frame clones and omits some. The profile shows about 700,000 clones, roughly an eighth of them singletons. Specimen: naive CD4+ T cells from blood. This sequence originates from a man aged 18 to 30 with type 1 diabetes. The genes are TRBV7-9 and TRBJ1-1; D ambiguous. The CDR3 loop is CASSLDTAEAFF. The DNA of the CDR3 is TGTGCCAGCAGCTTAGATACTGCTGAAGCTTTCTTT. The full variable domain, rest sourced from reference TRBV7-9 and TRBJ1-1, is DTGVSQNPRHKITKRGQNVTFRCDPISEHNRLYWYRQTLGQGPEFLTYFQNEAQLEKSRLLSDRFSAERPKGSFSTLEIQRTEQGDSAMYLCASSLDTAEAFFGQGTRLTVV.